A selection of T cell receptor beta chains follows, all from one sample in a study of shared clonotypes between healthy human individuals. Assay: immunoSEQ multiplex PCR; the TCRdb copy retains only in-frame clones and omits some. The table includes over a million clones, 75% to 85% detected once. The sample taken for sequencing was memory CD4+ T cells from PBMCs. The receptors originated from a man younger than 35 in good health. Some clones in this sample may be carry-over from other donors' samples. CDR3s include the opening cysteine and the closing phenylalanine or tryptophan. A D gene is named only where the DNA matches it firmly. Clone size is not always given. Where it is, it says once, few, many or a class for expanded clones.

j_call	v_call	d_call	clone_size	cdr3_nt	cdr3_aa
TRBJ2-7	TRBV30	TRBD1	few	TGTGCCTGGAGTGGTACCCGTACAGGGGACGAGCAGTACTTC	CAWSGTRTGDEQYF
TRBJ1-1	TRBV5-1	TRBD1	NA	TGCGCCAGCAGCGTAACGACAGGGTCCGCTGAAGCTTTCTTT	CASSVTTGSAEAFF
TRBJ1-5	TRBV6-5	NA	NA	TGTGCCAGCAGCCCCCACTCTTCTGGGAATCAGCCCCAGCATTTT	CASSPHSSGNQPQHF
TRBJ2-3	TRBV29-1	NA	NA	TGCAGCGTTGAAATCGGCTCCACAGATACGCAGTATTTT	CSVEIGSTDTQYF
TRBJ1-4	TRBV2	TRBD1	NA	TGTGCCAGCAAAGATAGTCCGGGACAGGGGTATGAAAAACTGTTTTTT	CASKDSPGQGYEKLFF
TRBJ1-5	TRBV18	NA	NA	TGTGCCAGCTCACCAGGGACAAGGGATCAGCCCCAGCATTTT	CASSPGTRDQPQHF
TRBJ2-1	TRBV19	NA	NA	TGTGCCAGTAGGGTCTCAGGGGATTCGTACAATGAGCAGTTCTTC	CASRVSGDSYNEQFF
TRBJ1-2	TRBV2	TRBD1	NA	TGTGCCAGCCGTTGGACCCGGGACAGCCCTATCTATGGCTACACCTTC	CASRWTRDSPIYGYTF
TRBJ2-2	TRBV29-1	TRBD1	NA	TGCAGCGTCGGGACAGGGGTAACCGGGGAGCTGTTTTTT	CSVGTGVTGELFF
TRBJ2-7	TRBV18	NA	NA	TGTGCCAGCTCACCCGCGGACGAGCAGTACTTC	CASSPADEQYF
TRBJ2-3	TRBV7-2	NA	NA	TGTGCCAGCAGCCTAATCCGCCGAGATACGCAGTATTTT	CASSLIRRDTQYF